The next 5 T cell receptor beta chains were all read from a single sample in a study of OX40 agonist ivuxolimab in advanced cancers. Assay: immunoSEQ multiplex PCR; the TCRdb copy retains only in-frame clones and omits some. The data contain fewer than 75,000 clones, approximately 90% of them singletons. The specimen was CD4+ or CD8+ T cells sorted from blood, collected in a trial of the OX40 agonist ivuxolimab. All receptors derive from an adult with an advanced solid tumor such as melanoma, head and neck, liver or kidney cancer.

This clone was found once. This chain uses TRBV28 with TRBJ1-2; D remains unclear. CDR1 and CDR2 from the germline V gene are MDHEN and SYDVKM. This CDR3 comprises 12 residues. V lost 5 bases to trimming and J lost 3 bases, with 7 bases between them. The CDR3 DNA reads TGTGCCAGCAGTAGGACGGACTATGGCTACACCTTC. It is translated as CASSRTDYGYTF.

This chain connects TRBV5-8 to TRBJ2-3; 10 bases are a match to TRBD2. CDR3 length: 17 amino acids. V was clipped by 0 bases and J by 4 bases; unmatched bases: 8. Looked up from germline, CDR1 is SGHTS and CDR2 is YDEGEE. The CDR3: CASSLAVRLAGADTQYF. DNA for the CDR3: TGTGCCAGCAGCTTGGCGGTCAGGCTAGCGGGGGCAGATACGCAGTATTTT. The full variable domain, its missing parts supplied by reference TRBV5-8 and TRBJ2-3, is EAGVTQSPTHLIKTRGQQATLRCSPISGHTSVYWYQQALGLGLQFLLWYDEGEERNRGNFPPRFSGRQFPNYSSELNVNALELEDSALYLCASSLAVRLAGADTQYFGPGTRLTVL.

The rearrangement joins TRBV18 to TRBJ2-7; D might be TRBD2 (6 bases). V lost 3 bases and J lost 6, with 18 bases in between. In germline, CDR1 is KGHSH, CDR2 LQKENI. The CDR3 has 15 residues. DNA of the CDR3: TGTGCCAGCTCACCTGGAGCGGGTCCCTGGGGCGAGCAGTACTTC. This translates into CASSPGAGPWGEQYF.

The chain joins TRBV30 to TRBJ2-7; D not resolved. The CDR3 runs 11 residues. Trimming took off 0 bases at V and 5 bases at J, with 5 bases between the two ends. Per germline, CDR1 GTSNPN and CDR2 SVGIG (reference sequence). This chain's CDR3 is CAWSVMDEQYF. The CDR3 DNA is TGTGCCTGGAGTGTGATGGACGAGCAGTACTTC.

In its sample, this clone ranks as medium-sized. This chain joins TRBV5-4 and TRBJ2-7; weak D call: TRBD1 (6 bases). Trimming took 5 bases from V and 7 from J, leaving 19 bases between them. The CDR3 loop spans 14 amino acids. Germline CDR1 SGHNT, CDR2 YYREEE (reference sequence). This CDR3 is CASSPGGDTEEQYF. The CDR3 DNA is TGTGCCAGCAGTCCTGGTGGGGACACCGAGGAGCAGTACTTC.